The source of this TCR beta chain is a study of shared clonotypes between healthy human individuals. The study's findings and limits: Non-shared clonotypes were found to have lower generation probabilities than the clonotypes that were shared by all four of the sorted-subset donors. Across subsets, estimated richness was generally greater for naive than for memory populations. Clonotypes that were shared across four donors made up around 5% of naive CD4 clonotypes.

This clone was seen a few times. Its target is not known. Other DNA sequences within the sample encode an identical CDR3. DNA at approximately 200 ng, tens of thousands of T cell genomes, went into sorted-subset replicate PCRs. The method was immunoSEQ multiplex PCR; TCRdb's version includes in-frame clones alone and lacks a portion of them. This sample carries nearly 2 million clones, about 95% of them seen once, and the ten largest clones take 1.2%. Naive CD8 cells were CD45RO-negative, positively selected for CCR7, excluding terminally differentiated effector memory CD45RA+ cells. The CDR3 covers 13 residues. V lost 0 bases and J 0 bases, leaving 0 bases between the germline ends. Germline values: CDR1 SEHNR, CDR2 FQNEAQ (reference sequence).

This rearrangement joins TRBV7-9 to TRBJ1-5; D gene ambiguous. The receptor's source is a man younger than 35 in good health. Specimen: naive CD8+ T cells sorted from blood. The CDR3 DNA reads TGTGCCAGCAGCTTAGCTAGCAATCAGCCCCAGCATTTT. Translating gives CASSLASNQPQHF.